This record covers a single T cell receptor beta chain. This clone was detected only a few times. Its antigen is currently not known. Nothing much larger sits one base from this clone, and base qualities are not available. These data are taken from a study of cytomegalovirus exposure and HLA in healthy donors (dated 2017 in TCRdb). Concerning the study at large: An earlier analysis of some 620 of the donors reported about 280 Gb of sequence data and around 100 million unique TCR beta sequences obtained from about 170 million T cells. An early release that covered fewer than 800 HLA-typed donors contained about 290 gigabases of sequencing data and approximately 85 million unique TCR sequences. Among the roughly 400 genotyped donors, approximately 82% belonged to the genetic ancestry cluster associated with self-reported Caucasian donors. The study aimed to test whether cataloging public T cell receptors could reveal signatures of past pathogen exposure. Using immunosequencing, the study profiled T cell repertoires from about 620 subjects and related those repertoires to cytomegalovirus serostatus. Along with the approximately 700-subject first cohort, a separate validation cohort of more than 90 different subjects was used. High-throughput TCR immunosequencing, statistical association of individual TCRs with disease status, and machine learning were combined to predict cytomegalovirus infection status. A later analysis re-analyzed previously published TCR beta repertoires from about 600 donors and added high-resolution HLA genotyping to study TCR occurrence patterns. The later analysis used no new phenotypic data to find candidate immune exposures, relying instead on TCR beta sequences and their occurrence across donors. An earlier analysis of fewer than 700 of the donors applied high-throughput TCR beta sequencing to assess whether each TCR beta V gene segment acted as functional or pseudogenic. Donor age, sex, ethnicity and CMV serostatus were compiled alongside the repertoire data. In a later genetic analysis, genome-wide SNP genotypes for about three fifths of the roughly 670 donors were used, and that subset was treated as a discovery cohort. All discovery cohort repertoires had been generated using a single sequencing platform. HLA typing included class I and class II loci at four-digit resolution. Typing coverage varied by locus: about 620-630 donors for A, B, C, DRB1 and DQB1; under 550 for DQA1; approximately 570 for DPA1; approximately 490 for DPB1. Roughly 5 DR-DQ haplotypes were handled as single units for association and clustering, since linkage in the cohort was strong. Across some 400 genotyped donors of the cohort, an average of about 250,000 unique TCR beta nucleotide sequences per donor were sequenced, and roughly 18% of those sequences were non-productive.

The cohort was made up of roughly 670 healthy bone marrow donors. At the time of sampling, all cohort members were nominally healthy, though unrecorded immune exposures were likely present. The donor tested CMV seronegative and was one of the 352 seronegative cohort members. Every donor gave a peripheral blood sample, and the peripheral blood mononuclear cells from that sample were used for TCR beta sequencing. The Qiagen DNeasy Blood Extraction Kit was used to extract genomic DNA from the blood cell samples. Results and caveats for the whole study, not just this receptor: In vitro tests confirmed that a few of the cytomegalovirus-associated TCR beta chains recognize cytomegalovirus antigens. A group of highly shared sequence variants was considered likely to be a technical artifact of the sequencing pipeline. In a later analysis, HLA-associated TCR beta chains were found to be more clonally expanded and to have lower generation probabilities than equally common non-associated chains. In a later genetic analysis, fewer N-insertions in productive TCRs were reported among donors in an Asian-associated ancestry cluster than the roughly 700-donor mean. When HLA alleles, especially DR and DQ, strongly co-occurred, TCR associations were difficult to assign to individual alleles. The authors suggested that the approach could potentially be generalized to other disease states and immunological phenotypes. Linkage disequilibrium might explain the correlated functional status among segregating V segments, but an unknown experimental factor could not be excluded. Sequencing depth was assumed to be roughly uniform across donors in the presence/absence analyses, though that assumption may not hold. Cytomegalovirus status was reported to be diagnosed by the classifier with high specificity and sensitivity in both the original and validation cohorts. A further reported finding was that TCR beta sequences accurately predicted the HLA-A and HLA-B alleles for most subjects in the first cohort. Most TCR sequences were seen in very few donors, while some public TCRs were found in many individuals. V-gene and J-gene trimming of TCR beta chains was associated with a missense DCLRE1C variant in a later genetic analysis, and the association was replicated in an independent cohort. A later analysis reported that several top co-occurrence clusters appeared linked to parvovirus B19, influenza, CMV and Epstein-Barr virus. In a later analysis, most CMV-associated TCR beta chains were found to appear HLA-restricted, with HLA associations seemingly driven largely by CMV exposure. In a later analysis, the rate of TCR association differed among HLA loci, with DRB1 alleles having the most associated TCRs and HLA-C alleles having the fewest. Because the 87-base-pair reads could not distinguish some IMGT-functional V segments, including TRBV6-2 and TRBV6-3, those segments were excluded. Broadly in line with IMGT annotations, most TCR beta V segments showed up in productive rearrangements about 87% or about 30% of the time in an earlier analysis of several hundred of the donors. Because some donors lacked HLA typing at each locus, the association tests relied only on the typed subset. At a false discovery rate of 0.05, a later analysis linked under 20,000 TCR beta sequences to specific HLA alleles. Because counts were too low, 15 to 20 rarely observed V segments, including chromosome 9 orphons, were excluded from the earlier analysis of about 500 of the donors. In this cohort, only TCR beta chains were sequenced, and detectable features were limited by the absence of alpha or paired-chain data. The study gave a list of some 150 TCR beta chains associated with cytomegalovirus. CMV serostatus was the only immune exposure information available for the cohort.

The library relied on the immunoSEQ multiplex PCR assay. A mixture of 60 forward primers for TCR Vbeta segments and 13 reverse primers for TCR Jbeta segments was used in the multiplex PCR. A multiplex PCR assay on genomic DNA amplified the CDR3 region of rearranged TCR beta genes. The amplified TCR beta libraries were sequenced on the Illumina HiSeq System as 87-base-pair reads. Per the original workflow: A later analysis tallied roughly 76 million unique TCR beta chains across the 550 to 850 repertoires, and around 9.9 million of those chains were shared by two or more donors. To remove PCR and sequencing errors, raw reads were error-corrected and collapsed into unique sequences using a nearest-neighbor algorithm that merged closely related sequences. To assign V, D and J gene segments, CDR3 sequences were aligned to IMGT reference sequences. For a sequence to be retained, at least a six-nucleotide match to both a V gene segment and a J gene segment was required. A rearrangement was called productive if the CDR3 had no stop codons and remained in frame with V and J, and every other rearrangement was called non-productive. Following IMGT convention, CDR3 was defined as the stretch from the second conserved V-encoded cysteine up to the conserved J-encoded phenylalanine. The earlier analysis of a few hundred of the donors excluded any sequence lacking an unambiguous match to a single V gene segment. An earlier analysis of fewer than 650 of the donors classified V segments as functional when productive rearrangements were above 56.7% and as segregating when the standard deviation between donors was above 5%. A statistical classification framework was built to diagnose cytomegalovirus status from the catalog of TCR beta chain sequences. A later analysis assigned V and J genes by comparing TCR nucleotide sequences with IMGT/GENE-DB human TR gene sequences. The TCRdist pipeline was used in a later analysis to assign CDR3 sequences and most-parsimonious VDJ recombination scenarios. In a later analysis, each TCR beta chain was defined by its CDR3 amino acid sequence together with its V-gene family, and reads lacking a unique V-gene family were excluded. In a later analysis, 450 to 600 highly shared, low-generation-probability nucleotide sequences were removed to address suspected cross-contamination and a sequencing artifact. A later analysis calculated a clonal expansion index for each public chain from normalized within-repertoire ranks of inferred template counts. Generation probabilities in a later analysis came from a VDJ recombination model fitted to out-of-frame rearrangements, and those results were checked against IGoR. A later analysis scored TCR-TCR, TCR-HLA and TCR-CMV co-occurrence with hypergeometric tests, applying a repertoire-size bias correction to TCR pairs. A later analysis estimated false discovery rates by permuting HLA or CMV assignments 20 times. In a later analysis, co-occurring TCRs were grouped with DBSCAN, and TCRdist sequence similarity was added when clustering was performed within HLA-allele-positive subsets. For co-occurrence clustering, repertoires with fewer than 30,000 or more than 120,000 public chains were excluded, along with five repertoires with anomalous nucleotide sharing. TCRdb took over this immuneACCESS table, retaining in-frame rearrangements with V and J assigned. Such tables are incomplete; in checked studies, under half of the missing clones stem from an unresolved V gene, and the remainder is unexplained. V and J calls plus clone size are reproduced from that table; the DNA served to infer D and trimming. The sample table lists about 90,000 clones, 84% of them with a count of one. In total, the top ten clones hold roughly 2% of the sample.

The cysteine opens and the phenylalanine closes a CDR3 of 13 amino acids. Solely the CDR3 DNA is kept, with 39 bases framed from the first base. For this chain, trimming is 3 bases at the V end and 5 bases at the J end, and the number of junction bases without a gene match is 6. CDR1 SQVTM and CDR2 ANQGSEA are derived from the germline V gene. Sequenced material: PBMCs. This receptor was taken from a young man in good health and CMV-seronegative. The sequence joins TRBV29-1 to TRBJ1-2, with 7 junctional bases fitting TRBD1. The DNA is TGCAGCGTTGACCACCCGACAGGGTATGGCTACACCTTC. It translates to CSVDHPTGYGYTF.